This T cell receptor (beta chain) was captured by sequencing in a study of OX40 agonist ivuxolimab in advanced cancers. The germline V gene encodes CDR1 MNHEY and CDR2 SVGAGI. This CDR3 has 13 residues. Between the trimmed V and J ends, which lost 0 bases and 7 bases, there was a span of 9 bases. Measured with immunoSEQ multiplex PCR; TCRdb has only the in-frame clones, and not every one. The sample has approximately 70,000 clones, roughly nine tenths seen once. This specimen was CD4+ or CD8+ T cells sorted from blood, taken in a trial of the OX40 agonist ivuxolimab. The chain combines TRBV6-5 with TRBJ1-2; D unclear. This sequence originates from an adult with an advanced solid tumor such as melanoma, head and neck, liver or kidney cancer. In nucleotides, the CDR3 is TGTGCCAGCAGTTACTCGTTAAGAGGTGGCTACACCTTC. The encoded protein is CASSYSLRGGYTF.